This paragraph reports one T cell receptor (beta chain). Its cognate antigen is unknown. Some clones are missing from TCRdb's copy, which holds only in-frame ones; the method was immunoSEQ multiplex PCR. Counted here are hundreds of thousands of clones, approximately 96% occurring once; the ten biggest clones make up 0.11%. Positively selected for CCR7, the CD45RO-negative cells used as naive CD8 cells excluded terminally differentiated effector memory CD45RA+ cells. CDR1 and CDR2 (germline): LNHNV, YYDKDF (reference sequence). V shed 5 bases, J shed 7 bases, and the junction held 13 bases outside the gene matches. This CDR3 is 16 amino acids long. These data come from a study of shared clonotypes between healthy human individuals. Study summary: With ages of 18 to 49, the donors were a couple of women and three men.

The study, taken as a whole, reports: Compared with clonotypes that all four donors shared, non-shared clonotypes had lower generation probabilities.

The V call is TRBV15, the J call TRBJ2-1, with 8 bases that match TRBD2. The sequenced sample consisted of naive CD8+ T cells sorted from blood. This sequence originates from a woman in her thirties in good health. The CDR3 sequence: CATSSPLSSGTNEQFF. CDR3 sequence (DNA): TGTGCCACCAGCTCCCCCTTGAGTAGCGGGACGAATGAGCAGTTCTTC.